Listed here are 14 T cell receptor beta chains from one sample, sequenced in a study of regulatory T cells in long-lasting Graves disease. Sample time point: persistent/refractory GD, antithyroid drugs over 5 years with positive TRAb. Following extraction of RNA from PBMCs, that RNA was used to make the TCR library. iRepertoire HTBI primers and Arm-PCR of CDR3 regions built TCR beta libraries. One entry per CDR3 protein results from TCRdb running MiXCR on the multiplex PCR reads. The sample holds 350,000 to 450,000 distinct CDR3 sequences, around 21% seen once. The material was peripheral blood mononuclear cells (PBMCs), obtained when the disease was refractory, from a patient treated with antithyroid drugs. The source is a female donor with Graves disease.

The rearrangement uses TRBV30 and TRBJ2-5, with a possible D match to TRBD1 (6 bases). This CDR3 contains 14 residues. V lost 5 bases, J lost 4 bases, and 17 bases lay in between. The germline CDR1 and CDR2 sequences are GTSNPN and SVGIG (reference sequence). This CDR3 is CAWEQGFMGETQYF. CDR3 sequence (DNA): TGTGCCTGGGAACAGGGATTTATGGGAGAGACCCAGTACTTC.

The chain combines TRBV5-5 with TRBJ2-6; D is possibly TRBD1 (6 bases). The V end was cut by 7 bases, the J end by 1 base, with 18 bases between. Germline-derived CDR1 and CDR2 are SGHKS and YYEKEE (reference sequence). CDR3 length: 17 amino acids. This CDR3 reads CASVRGPDLSGANVLTF. In nucleotides, the CDR3 is TGTGCCAGCGTCAGGGGACCTGACCTTTCTGGGGCCAACGTCCTGACTTTC. The whole variable domain, remainder taken from reference TRBV5-5 and TRBJ2-6, is DAGVTQSPTHLIKTRGQQVTLRCSPISGHKSVSWYQQVLGQGPQFIFQYYEKEERGRGNFPDRFSARQFPNYSSELNVNALLLGDSALYLCASVRGPDLSGANVLTFGAGSRLTVL.

This clonotype was counted ten times or more. This CDR3 is CASNSNRGDTEAFF. Written as DNA, the CDR3 is TGTGCCAGCAATAGTAACAGGGGAGACACTGAAGCTTTCTTT. The V and J genes are TRBV2 and TRBJ1-1; 7 nucleotides align to TRBD1. From germline, CDR1 is SNHLY and CDR2 FYNNEI. The V gene end was trimmed by 7 bases and the J gene end by 3 bases; junction bases not matched to a gene: 8. This CDR3 is built from 14 residues.

The chain uses TRBV4-1 and TRBJ2-2; D gene uncertain. The CDR3 is 15 amino acids. Trimming removed 1 base at V and 4 bases at J, with 10 bases between. The germline V gene encodes CDR1 MGHRA and CDR2 YSYEKL. The CDR3 nucleotides are TGCGCCAGCAGCCAAGTGGACCAGGCCACCGGGGAGCTGTTTTTT. Its protein product is CASSQVDQATGELFF.

J is TRBJ2-1 and V is TRBV12-3 or TRBV12-4; 13 bases are shared with TRBD2. This CDR3 comprises 16 residues. The V segment lost 0 bases and the J segment 9 bases; nucleotides outside the gene matches: 5. This chain's CDR3 is CASSLARLAGGSEQFF. The CDR3 nucleotides are TGTGCCAGCAGTTTAGCCCGACTAGCGGGAGGCTCTGAGCAGTTCTTC.

This clonotype was seen repeatedly, ten times or more. The chain recombines TRBV28 with TRBJ1-6; D is unresolved. The CDR3 contains 18 residues. V was clipped by 5 bases and J by 0 bases, with 17 bases between them. Germline CDR1 reads MDHEN; CDR2 reads SYDVKM. CDR3 bases: TGTGCCAGCAGTGTAATTAACACCTGGGGCTCCTATAATTCACCCCTCCACTTT. Its protein product is CASSVINTWGSYNSPLHF.

The V gene is TRBV11-2, the J gene TRBJ2-1; TRBD2 agrees at 14 bases. This CDR3 region has 15 residues. Germline lookup yields CDR1 SGHAT and CDR2 FQNNGV. The V and J ends lost 4 bases and 8 bases, in that order; junction bases with no gene match: 4. CDR3 sequence (DNA): TGTGCCAGCAGCTACGGGACTAGCGGGAGCTATGAGCAGTTCTTC. Translation: CASSYGTSGSYEQFF.

This chain links TRBV7-3 with TRBJ1-2; D remains ambiguous. This CDR3 has 12 residues. CDR1 SGHTA and CDR2 FQGTGA come from the germline V gene. Trimming stripped 2 bases from V and 8 bases from J, with 9 bases between. The CDR3 sequence: CASSLGTGGYTF. In nucleotides, the CDR3 is TGTGCCAGCAGCTTAGGCACCGGGGGCTACACCTTC.

The sample holds many counts of this clonotype. This chain connects TRBV7-2 to TRBJ1-1; no definite D call. This CDR3 contains 14 residues. Germline V gene sequence: CDR1 SGHTA, CDR2 FQGNSA. Between the trimmed V and J ends, which lost 4 bases and 7 bases, there was a span of 16 bases. The chain's CDR3 is CASSSPWAEREAFF. CDR3 nucleotides: TGTGCCAGCAGCTCGCCCTGGGCCGAGCGTGAAGCTTTCTTT.

The chain links TRBV4-1 to TRBJ1-2; D unresolved. The germline gives CDR1 MGHRA, CDR2 YSYEKL. The V gene lost 0 bases and the J gene lost 5 bases, with 13 bases spanning the gap. There are 15 residues in the CDR3. CDR3: CASSQDRAGAYGYTF. CDR3 sequence (DNA): TGCGCCAGCAGCCAAGATCGCGCGGGAGCATATGGCTACACCTTC.

A word on this clonotype: A much larger clonotype is one base distant, so this may be a read error. The conserved final phenylalanine or tryptophan is absent from the CDR3, which likely points to a read error. The genes are TRBV28 and TRBJ2-7; 7 nucleotides align to TRBD2. The CDR3 runs to 14 residues. V shed 2 bases, J shed 3 bases, and the junction held 4 bases outside the gene matches. CDR1 is MDHEN and CDR2 is SYDVKM in the germline V gene. The CDR3 reads CASSLEGLFYEQYY. The CDR3 nucleotides read TGTGCCAGCAGTTTAGAGGGACTATTCTACGAGCAGTACTAC.

This clonotype was picked up a small number of times. The CDR3 region is CASSFTNEKLFF. The CDR3 DNA reads TGTGCCAGCAGTTTCACTAATGAAAAACTGTTTTTT. This chain joins TRBV12-3 or TRBV12-4 and TRBJ1-4, with unresolved D. Trimming left V 3 bases short and J 2 bases short, with 1 base between. CDR3 length: 12 residues.

This clonotype was counted ten times or more. The chain links TRBV11-2 to TRBJ2-7, with TRBD2 matching over 9 bases. Germline loops: CDR1 SGHAT, CDR2 FQNNGV. V trimming: 1 base; J trimming: 0 bases; junction bases outside the gene matches: 19. The CDR3 covers 21 residues. In DNA form, the CDR3 reads TGTGCCAGCAGCTTAGGGAGCGGAGTTCTAGCGGGAAAAAGGGACTCCTACGAGCAGTACTTC. Encoded protein: CASSLGSGVLAGKRDSYEQYF.

This sequence joins TRBV3-1 and TRBJ1-1; no clear D. Trimming pared 2 bases from V and 1 base from J, leaving 8 bases between. In germline, CDR1 is LGHDT, CDR2 YNNKEL (reference sequence). The CDR3 has 14 residues. The CDR3 loop reads CASSQMSANTEAFF. CDR3 nucleotides: TGTGCCAGCAGCCAAATGTCAGCGAACACTGAAGCTTTCTTT.